This paragraph reports one T cell receptor (beta chain). Its antigen is unknown. One base away lies a much larger clone, so this may be a sequencing read error. Germline CDR1 SGHDN, CDR2 FVKESK. The CDR3 is made up of 13 amino acids. Each CDR3 protein gets one entry after TCRdb re-called the RT-PCR reads with MiXCR. Of 500,000 to 600,000 distinct CDR3 sequences detected, about 10% appear once; the ten largest clones hold 9.5% to 12%. The data stem from a study of response to subunit inactivated influenza vaccine. Study results and caveats: The authors suggested that few new T cells are recruited per seasonal influenza vaccination.

These data also formed part of another study, on T cells expressing NK-cell markers. From that paper: It was by 5'RACE template switching with UMIs that TCR beta cDNA was made. For several donors, these clonotypes were likewise the leading ones in the CD3+CD56-NKG2C+ fraction.

The chain uses TRBV14 and TRBJ1-4, with D possibly being TRBD1 (6 bases). Specimen: PBMCs from blood, collected on the day of vaccination. The sequence came from a man aged 45-65 years who received an inactivated influenza vaccine. In nucleotides, the CDR3 is TGTACCAGCAGCCAGGGGAGAGACGAAAAACTGTTTTTT. It translates to CTSSQGRDEKLFF.